The 8 T cell receptor beta chains below all came from one sample that was sequenced in a study of cytomegalovirus exposure and HLA in healthy donors. Use of 60 Vbeta and 13 Jbeta primers characterized the PCR. The table came from immunoSEQ multiplex PCR; TCRdb's copy has only in-frame clones and leaves some out. This table has 150,000 to 200,000 clones, around 88% appearing once. Sequenced material: PBMCs. Receptors were obtained from a woman under 40 in good health and CMV-seronegative.

The chain employs TRBV5-6 and TRBJ2-2; TRBD1 might be the D (5 bases). The CDR3 has 15 residues. The germline CDR1 and CDR2 sequences are SGHDT and YYEEEE. V was trimmed by 6 bases and J by 4 bases, leaving 16 bases between them. CDR3 in amino acids: CASKGRGRGTGELFF. Here the CDR3 DNA reads TGTGCCAGCAAGGGAAGGGGCCGCGGCACCGGGGAGCTGTTTTTT.

J is TRBJ1-1 and V is TRBV2; TRBD1 is a possible D gene (5 bases). Between the trimmed V and J ends, which lost 6 bases and 4 bases, there was a span of 9 bases. The CDR3 consists of 12 residues. The germline V gene encodes CDR1 SNHLY and CDR2 FYNNEI. CDR3 DNA: TGTGCCAGCAGGCAGGGTGGCACTGAAGCTTTCTTT. This encodes CASRQGGTEAFF.

This rearrangement joins TRBV7-8 to TRBJ2-1; tentative D call: TRBD2 (6 bases). The CDR3 totals 17 residues. Germline CDR1 SGHVS, CDR2 FQNEAQ. The V gene lost 1 base and the J gene lost 7 bases, with 20 bases spanning the gap. The CDR3 is CASSLVKDYRRRNEQFF. The CDR3 coding sequence is TGTGCCAGCAGCTTAGTTAAGGACTATCGCCGGAGGAATGAGCAGTTCTTC.

The V and J genes are TRBV7-9 and TRBJ2-7; 8 bases are a match to TRBD1. V lost 5 bases to trimming and J lost 6 bases; unmatched junction nucleotides: 21. The CDR3 consists of 18 residues. Germline V gene data show CDR1 as SEHNR and CDR2 as FQNEAQ (reference sequence). The CDR3 DNA is TGTGCCAGCAGCCCGGACAGGGAAATTAATATAATAGGGGGCGAGCAGTACTTC. It yields the protein CASSPDREINIIGGEQYF. Variable domain in full (rest from reference TRBV7-9 and TRBJ2-7): DTGVSQNPRHKITKRGQNVTFRCDPISEHNRLYWYRQTLGQGPEFLTYFQNEAQLEKSRLLSDRFSAERPKGSFSTLEIQRTEQGDSAMYLCASSPDREINIIGGEQYFGPGTRLTVT.

CDR3 sequence reads: CASSEFVGGVTEQYF. As DNA, the CDR3 is TGTGCCAGCAGTGAGTTCGTGGGAGGGGTAACCGAGCAGTACTTC. The chain carries TRBV6-1 and TRBJ2-7; 7 bases are a match to TRBD2. Germline CDR1 reads MNHNS; CDR2 reads SASEGT. The CDR3 totals 15 residues. V shed 3 bases, J shed 6 bases, and the junction held 11 bases outside the gene matches.

This chain uses TRBV7-8 with TRBJ1-1; no clear D gene. Germline V gene sequence: CDR1 SGHVS, CDR2 FQNEAQ. Trimming cost V 2 bases and J 3 bases, with 13 bases left between them. The CDR3 consists of 15 residues. The DNA of the CDR3 is TGTGCCAGCAGCTTATCAACTTATGGTTACACTGAAGCTTTCTTT. Encoded protein: CASSLSTYGYTEAFF.

The chain recombines TRBV10-1 with TRBJ1-4, with 10 bases aligning to TRBD1. This CDR3 has 15 residues. V dropped 0 bases and J dropped 10; count of bases not matched to a gene: 5. Germline V lookup: CDR1 WNHNN, CDR2 SYGVQD (reference sequence). The CDR3 is CASSESRQGAGKLFF. The CDR3 DNA sequence: TGCGCCAGCAGTGAGTCCCGACAGGGGGCGGGAAAACTGTTTTTT.

This sequence joins TRBV19 and TRBJ1-6, with TRBD1 as a possible D gene (6 bases). The germline V gene encodes CDR1 LNHDA and CDR2 SQIVND (reference sequence). The CDR3 spans 13 residues. V gave up 6 bases and J gave up 8 bases, with 11 bases separating them. The CDR3, as DNA: TGTGCCAGTAGAAACAGGGTAGATTCACCCCTCCACTTT. Translated: CASRNRVDSPLHF.